The rows below give T cell receptor beta chains drawn from one sample of a study of blood T cells in healthy people across ages. TCRdb redid the calling of the 5' RACE reads with MiXCR, one entry per CDR3 protein. The sample records about 800,000 distinct CDR3 sequences, around 25% being singletons. These data are also associated with another study on T cells of mothers and their children.

Sample: blood. The receptors were sampled from a boy younger than 18 in good health. The CDR3 runs from the conserved cysteine through the conserved F or W. The order of the fields is V gene, clone size, D gene, J gene, CDR3 protein. The D gene is left open where the match is weak. The size field is filled for only some rows; it gives once, few, many or a size class.

>TRBV28|few|.|TRBJ1-2
CATWRRQHGYTF
>TRBV29-1|few|.|TRBJ2-1
CSVEGLVRSSSYNEQFF
>TRBV10-3|.|TRBD2|TRBJ2-7
CAFGIRRGTSYEQYF
>TRBV27|many|.|TRBJ2-7
CASSLLGEQYF
>TRBV29-1|few|.|TRBJ2-2
CSVEGSGELFF
>TRBV5-1|.|.|TRBJ1-2
CASSLVGAETYGYTF
>TRBV29-1|few|.|TRBJ2-7
CSCSRAGDSYEQYF
>TRBV28|many|TRBD1|TRBJ2-5
CASSSPGQGGLETQYF
>TRBV5-1|.|.|TRBJ1-1
CASSLAAGANTEAFF
>TRBV7-2|few|.|TRBJ1-2
CASSLASGITYGYTF
>TRBV7-9|.|.|TRBJ2-3
CVSSLVFGPQRIDTQYF
>TRBV15|.|.|TRBJ2-5
CATSSRDFQETQYF
>TRBV7-3|.|.|TRBJ1-4
CASSLMFLKLFF
>TRBV11-2|.|TRBD1|TRBJ1-4
CASSSITDRDEKLFF
>TRBV5-1|few|.|TRBJ2-2
CASSLGRSIEILNTGELFF
>TRBV7-9|.|.|TRBJ1-1
CASSLVGGPNTEAFF
>TRBV24-1|.|.|TRBJ2-3
CATSDNRGSTDTQYF
>TRBV19|few|.|TRBJ2-1
CASSSGGLGNEQFF
>TRBV19|few|TRBD1|TRBJ1-2
CASRSLTGTTGYTF
>TRBV6-1|few|TRBD1|TRBJ1-3
CASSRQGSSGNTIYF
>TRBV4-3|.|.|TRBJ1-5
CASSQAAGGHQPQHF
>TRBV4-2|few|.|TRBJ2-1
CASSQVYDLRPDNEQFF
>TRBV4-1|.|.|TRBJ2-1
CASSLGGGDRLLNNEQFF
>TRBV7-2|.|.|TRBJ2-3
CASSSRLGGITDTQYF
>TRBV6-5|.|.|TRBJ1-1
CASSLTEKNTEAFF
>TRBV18|.|.|TRBJ2-7
CASSPVGPSYEQYF